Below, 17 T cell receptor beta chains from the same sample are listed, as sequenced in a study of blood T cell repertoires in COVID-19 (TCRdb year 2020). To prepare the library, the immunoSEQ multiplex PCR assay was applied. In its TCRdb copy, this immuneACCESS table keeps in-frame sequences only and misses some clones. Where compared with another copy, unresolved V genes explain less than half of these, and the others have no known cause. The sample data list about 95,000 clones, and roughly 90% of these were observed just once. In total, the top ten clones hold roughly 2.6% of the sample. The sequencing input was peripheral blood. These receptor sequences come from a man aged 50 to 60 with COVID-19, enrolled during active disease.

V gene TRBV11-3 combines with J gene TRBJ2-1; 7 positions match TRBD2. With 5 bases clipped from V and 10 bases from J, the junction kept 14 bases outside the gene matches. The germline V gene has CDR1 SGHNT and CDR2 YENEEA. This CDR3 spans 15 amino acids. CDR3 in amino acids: CASSLIAGGAGEQFF. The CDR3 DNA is TGTGCCAGCAGCCTCATAGCGGGTGGAGCGGGGGAGCAGTTCTTC.

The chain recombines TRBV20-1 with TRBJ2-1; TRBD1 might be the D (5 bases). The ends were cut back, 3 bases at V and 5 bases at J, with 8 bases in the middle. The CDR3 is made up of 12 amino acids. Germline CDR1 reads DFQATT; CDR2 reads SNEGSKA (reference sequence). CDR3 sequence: CSASLRDNEQFF. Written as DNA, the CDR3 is TGCAGTGCTAGTCTCAGGGACAATGAGCAGTTCTTC.

In nucleotides, the CDR3 is TGTGCCAGCTCACCGTTCGCCGTAGGACAGGCTGCAAACACCATATATTTT. Translation: CASSPFAVGQAANTIYF. The V gene is TRBV18, the J gene TRBJ1-3, with TRBD1 matching 7 bases. V was clipped by 3 bases and J by 6 bases; unmatched bases: 14. The CDR3 covers 17 residues. Germline values: CDR1 KGHSH, CDR2 LQKENI.

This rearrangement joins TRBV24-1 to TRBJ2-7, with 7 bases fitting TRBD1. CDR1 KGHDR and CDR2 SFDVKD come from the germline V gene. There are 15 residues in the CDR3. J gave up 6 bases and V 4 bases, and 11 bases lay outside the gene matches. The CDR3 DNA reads TGTGCCACCAGTGAAGACGGGACAGCAGTTTGCGAGCAGTACTTC. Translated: CATSEDGTAVCEQYF.

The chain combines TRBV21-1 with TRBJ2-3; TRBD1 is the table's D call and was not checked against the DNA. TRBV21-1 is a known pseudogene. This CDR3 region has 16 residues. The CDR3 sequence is CASSTPTGEVGDTQYF. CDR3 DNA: TGTGCCAGCAGCACACCGACAGGAGAGGTGGGAGATACGCAGTATTTT.

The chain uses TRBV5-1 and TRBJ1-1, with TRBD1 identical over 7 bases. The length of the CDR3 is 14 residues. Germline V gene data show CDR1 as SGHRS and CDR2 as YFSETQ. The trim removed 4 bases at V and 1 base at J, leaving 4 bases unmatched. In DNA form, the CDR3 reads TGCGCCAGCAGCCACGGGACAGCGAACACTGAAGCTTTCTTT. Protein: CASSHGTANTEAFF.

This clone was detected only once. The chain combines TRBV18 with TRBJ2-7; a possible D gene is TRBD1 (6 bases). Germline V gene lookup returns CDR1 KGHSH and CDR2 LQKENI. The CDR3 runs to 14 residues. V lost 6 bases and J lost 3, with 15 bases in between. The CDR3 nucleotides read TGTGCCAGCTCCCCGGGACAAACGTACTACGAGCAGTACTTC. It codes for CASSPGQTYYEQYF.

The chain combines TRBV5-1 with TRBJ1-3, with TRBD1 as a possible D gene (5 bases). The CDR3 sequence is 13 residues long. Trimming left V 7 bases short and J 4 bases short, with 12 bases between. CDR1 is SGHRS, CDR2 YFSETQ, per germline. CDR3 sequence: CASRDSSGNTIYF. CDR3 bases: TGCGCCAGCCGCGACAGTTCAGGAAACACCATATATTTT.

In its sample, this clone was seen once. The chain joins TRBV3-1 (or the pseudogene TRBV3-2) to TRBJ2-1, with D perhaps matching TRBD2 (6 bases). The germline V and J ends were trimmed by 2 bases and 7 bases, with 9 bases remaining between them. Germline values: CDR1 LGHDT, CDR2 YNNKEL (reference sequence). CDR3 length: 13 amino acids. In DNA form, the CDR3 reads TGTGCCAGCAGCCAATCGGGGGATAATGAGCAGTTCTTC. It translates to CASSQSGDNEQFF.

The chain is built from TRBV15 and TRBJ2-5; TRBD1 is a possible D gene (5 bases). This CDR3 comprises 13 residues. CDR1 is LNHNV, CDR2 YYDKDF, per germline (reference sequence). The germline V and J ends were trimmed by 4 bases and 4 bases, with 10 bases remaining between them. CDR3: CATSKGVLETQYF. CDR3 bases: TGTGCCACCAGCAAAGGGGTTTTAGAGACCCAGTACTTC. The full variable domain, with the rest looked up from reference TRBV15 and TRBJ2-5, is DAMVIQNPRYQVTQFGKPVTLSCSQTLNHNVMYWYQQKSSQAPKLLFHYYDKDFNNEADTPDNFQSRRPNTSFCFLDIRSPGLGDTAMYLCATSKGVLETQYFGPGTRLLVL.

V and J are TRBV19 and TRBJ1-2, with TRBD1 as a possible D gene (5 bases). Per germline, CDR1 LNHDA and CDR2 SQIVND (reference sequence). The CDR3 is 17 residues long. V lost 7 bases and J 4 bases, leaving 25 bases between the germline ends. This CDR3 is CASNFRPGTGGSYGYTF. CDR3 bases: TGTGCCAGTAATTTTCGACCTGGGACCGGGGGGAGCTATGGCTACACCTTC.

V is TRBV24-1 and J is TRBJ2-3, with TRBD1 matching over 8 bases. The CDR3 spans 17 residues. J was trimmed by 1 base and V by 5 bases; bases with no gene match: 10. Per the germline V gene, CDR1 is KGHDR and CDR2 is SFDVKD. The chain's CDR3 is CATSGDRRELGTDTQYF. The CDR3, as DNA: TGTGCCACCAGTGGGGACAGGAGAGAGCTAGGCACAGATACGCAGTATTTT.

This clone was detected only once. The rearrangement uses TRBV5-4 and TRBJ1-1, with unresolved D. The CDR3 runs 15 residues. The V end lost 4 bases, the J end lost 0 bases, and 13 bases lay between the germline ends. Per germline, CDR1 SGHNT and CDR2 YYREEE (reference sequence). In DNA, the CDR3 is TGTGCCAGCAGCCCTCTTGGAGGGATGAACACTGAAGCTTTCTTT. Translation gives CASSPLGGMNTEAFF.

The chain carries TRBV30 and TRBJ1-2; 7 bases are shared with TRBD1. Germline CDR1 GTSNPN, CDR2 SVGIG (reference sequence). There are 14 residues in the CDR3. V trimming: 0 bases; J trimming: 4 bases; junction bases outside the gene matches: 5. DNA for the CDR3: TGTGCCTGGAGTGTGACGACAGGGAGCTATGGCTACACCTTC. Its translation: CAWSVTTGSYGYTF.

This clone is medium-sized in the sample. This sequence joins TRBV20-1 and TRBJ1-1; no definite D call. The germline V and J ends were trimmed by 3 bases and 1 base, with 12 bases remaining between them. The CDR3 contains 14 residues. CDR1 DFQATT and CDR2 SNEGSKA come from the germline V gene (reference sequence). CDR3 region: CSASSQVSNTEAFF. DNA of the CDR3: TGCAGTGCTAGTAGTCAGGTCTCGAACACTGAAGCTTTCTTT.

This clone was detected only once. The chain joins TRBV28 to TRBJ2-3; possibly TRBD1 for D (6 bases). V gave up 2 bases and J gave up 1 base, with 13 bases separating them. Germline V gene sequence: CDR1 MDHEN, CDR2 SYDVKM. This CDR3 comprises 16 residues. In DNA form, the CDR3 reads TGTGCCAGCAGTTTACCACAGGGAGATCGCACAGATACGCAGTATTTT. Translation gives CASSLPQGDRTDTQYF.

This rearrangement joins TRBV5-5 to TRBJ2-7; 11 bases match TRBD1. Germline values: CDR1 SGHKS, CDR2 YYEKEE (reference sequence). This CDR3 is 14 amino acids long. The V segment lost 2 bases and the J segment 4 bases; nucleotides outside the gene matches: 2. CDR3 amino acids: CASSFGTGGYEQYF. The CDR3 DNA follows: TGTGCCAGCAGCTTTGGGACAGGGGGTTACGAGCAGTACTTC.